The 18 T cell receptor beta chains below come from one sample, sequenced in a study of PD-1 blockade in mismatch repair-deficient tumors. Clones were read by immunoSEQ multiplex PCR, and TCRdb kept only the in-frame ones, dropping some. The sample includes some 130,000 clones, more than 70% of them seen just once. Material: peripheral blood, obtained approximately 72 weeks after starting pembrolizumab. These TCRs come from an adult with mismatch repair-deficient cancer.

As concerns this clone: This sample includes further DNA sequences coding for the same CDR3. The J gene is TRBJ1-5, the V gene TRBV18; D call uncertain. The CDR3 sequence is 12 residues long. Trimming shortened V by 4 bases and J by 4 bases, and 5 bases separated the two germline ends. Germline CDR1 KGHSH, CDR2 LQKENI. CDR3 bases: TGTGCCAGCTCACGAGGGAATCAGCCCCAGCATTTT. Protein product: CASSRGNQPQHF.

The chain joins TRBV11-2 to TRBJ1-1; D is uncertain. The V end lost 0 bases, the J end lost 1 base, and 9 bases lay between the germline ends. The CDR3 is 15 residues long. Germline assignment: CDR1 SGHAT and CDR2 FQNNGV. CDR3 nucleotides: TGTGCCAGCAGCTTAGAGCCCCTGACGAACACTGAAGCTTTCTTT. Translating gives CASSLEPLTNTEAFF.

The rearrangement joins TRBV7-8 to TRBJ2-7, with D possibly matching TRBD1 (6 bases). The CDR3 loop spans 15 amino acids. Trimming shortened V by 1 base and J by 2 bases, and 12 bases separated the two germline ends. Germline values: CDR1 SGHVS, CDR2 FQNEAQ. DNA for the CDR3: TGTGCCAGCAGCTTAGTAGGACAGCAGCCCTACGAGCAGTACTTC. Protein sequence: CASSLVGQQPYEQYF.

The chain is built from TRBV15 and TRBJ2-5; D may be TRBD1 (5 bases). The CDR3 length is 13 residues. Germline lookup yields CDR1 LNHNV and CDR2 YYDKDF (reference sequence). Deletions cut 1 base from V and 9 bases from J, with 12 bases between. CDR3 DNA sequence: TGTGCCACCAGCAGAGGGGGTGGGGCCGCCCAGTACTTC. Translation gives CATSRGGGAAQYF.

The chain carries TRBV11-3 and TRBJ2-1, with 8 bases aligning to TRBD2. CDR1 is SGHNT and CDR2 is YENEEA in the germline V gene. The CDR3 extends over 15 amino acids. The V gene end was trimmed by 8 bases and the J gene end by 5 bases; junction bases not matched to a gene: 11. CDR3 DNA sequence: TGTGCCAGCCGCTCCGAAGCGGGAGATGACAATGAGCAGTTCTTC. The encoded protein is CASRSEAGDDNEQFF.

The chain combines TRBV21-1 with TRBJ1-5. TRBV21-1 is designated a pseudogene. There are 16 residues in the CDR3. The CDR3 DNA sequence: TGTGCCAGCAGCAAAGGTGAGGCTGGCAACAATCAGCCCCAGCATTTT. It translates to CASSKGEAGNNQPQHF.

This clone appeared a single time. The chain's CDR3 is CASSIYLGRNEQYF. CDR3 sequence (DNA): TGTGCCAGTAGTATATACCTCGGACGGAACGAGCAGTACTTC. The rearrangement links TRBV19 to TRBJ2-7, with unresolved D. The CDR3 spans 14 residues. The V end lost 2 bases, the J end lost 5 bases, and 13 bases lay between the germline ends. Germline assignment: CDR1 LNHDA and CDR2 SQIVND (reference sequence).

The chain carries TRBV7-9 and TRBJ2-7; TRBD1 aligns across 10 bases. The CDR3 consists of 15 residues. Germline V CDR1 and CDR2: SEHNR, FQNEAQ (reference sequence). The trim removed 4 bases at V and 0 bases at J, leaving 3 bases unmatched. This CDR3 is CASSYRDRGSYEQYF. The CDR3 DNA reads TGTGCCAGCAGCTACCGGGACAGGGGCTCCTACGAGCAGTACTTC. The entire variable domain, with the rest obtained from reference TRBV7-9 and TRBJ2-7, is as follows: DTGVSQNPRHKITKRGQNVTFRCDPISEHNRLYWYRQTLGQGPEFLTYFQNEAQLEKSRLLSDRFSAERPKGSFSTLEIQRTEQGDSAMYLCASSYRDRGSYEQYFGPGTRLTVT.

The J gene is TRBJ2-7, the V gene TRBV7-9, with 12 bases that match TRBD2. The CDR3 is made up of 16 amino acids. The J segment lost 2 bases and the V segment lost 5 bases, leaving 7 bases of the junction unmatched. Germline V lookup: CDR1 SEHNR, CDR2 FQNEAQ (reference sequence). CDR3 DNA sequence: TGTGCCAGCAGCCCACGCGGACTAGCGGGAACCTACGAGCAGTACTTC. Translating gives CASSPRGLAGTYEQYF.

The V gene is TRBV11-2, the J gene TRBJ2-7; 10 nucleotides align to TRBD2. After removal of 0 bases from V and 4 bases from J, the junction contained 6 bases not matched to a gene. CDR1 is SGHAT, CDR2 FQNNGV, per germline. CDR3 size: 16 residues. The CDR3 coding sequence is TGTGCCAGCAGCTTAGACCTAGCGGGAGTTATATACGAGCAGTACTTC. Translating gives CASSLDLAGVIYEQYF.

The rearrangement uses TRBV7-2 and TRBJ2-7; 7 bases are shared with TRBD1. Germline CDR1 is SGHTA and CDR2 is FQGNSA. V lost 5 bases and J lost 3; bases outside the gene matches: 4. The CDR3 sequence is 13 residues long. The CDR3 here is CASSIGTDYEQYF. CDR3 nucleotides: TGTGCCAGCAGCATCGGGACAGACTACGAGCAGTACTTC.

The gene calls are TRBV6-1 and TRBJ2-7, with D perhaps matching TRBD2 (5 bases). Trimming pared 1 base from V and 6 bases from J, leaving 13 bases between. Per germline, CDR1 MNHNS and CDR2 SASEGT. The CDR3 has 14 amino acids. CDR3 amino acids: CASSEGPTGSEQYF. The CDR3 nucleotides read TGTGCCAGCAGTGAAGGCCCTACGGGGAGCGAGCAGTACTTC.

This chain connects TRBV28 to TRBJ2-2, with 7 bases fitting TRBD2. V lost 2 bases and J lost 7; bases outside the gene matches: 10. The CDR3 is 16 amino acids. Looked up from germline, CDR1 is MDHEN and CDR2 is SYDVKM. The CDR3 DNA reads as TGTGCCAGCAGTTTAGACATAGCGGGTGGGGACGGGGAGCTGTTTTTT. As protein: CASSLDIAGGDGELFF.

The sample holds one count of this clone. The V gene is TRBV25-1, the J gene TRBJ2-5; 7 bases fit TRBD1. The CDR3 runs 15 residues. V lost 2 bases and J lost 1; bases outside the gene matches: 4. The germline gives CDR1 MGHDK, CDR2 SYGVNS. The CDR3 sequence is CASSERRGRQETQYF. The CDR3 DNA sequence: TGTGCCAGCAGTGAACGTAGGGGGCGCCAAGAGACCCAGTACTTC.

This clone was picked up a small number of times. This chain connects TRBV19 to TRBJ1-2; D is uncertain. V lost 0 bases to trimming and J lost 0 bases, with 8 bases between them. CDR3 length: 15 residues. From germline, CDR1 is LNHDA and CDR2 SQIVND (reference sequence). The CDR3 region has the DNA TGTGCCAGTAGTATAGAGCCATACGCTAACTATGGCTACACCTTC. Translating gives CASSIEPYANYGYTF.

The chain joins TRBV11-2 to TRBJ2-1; a possible D gene is TRBD1 (6 bases). Trimming cost V 1 base and J 3 bases, with 10 bases left between them. The CDR3 is 15 residues long. Germline assignment: CDR1 SGHAT and CDR2 FQNNGV. CDR3 region: CASSLAVTGYNEQFF. The DNA for the CDR3 is TGTGCCAGCAGCTTAGCGGTGACAGGCTACAATGAGCAGTTCTTC. Looking up the rest from reference TRBV11-2 and TRBJ2-1 gives the full variable domain: EAGVAQSPRYKIIEKRQSVAFWCNPISGHATLYWYQQILGQGPKLLIQFQNNGVVDDSQLPKDRFSAERLKGVDSTLKIQPAKLEDSAVYLCASSLAVTGYNEQFFGPGTRLTVL.

The chain uses TRBV5-5 and TRBJ2-7; TRBD1 matches 9 bases. V was pared by 1 base and J by 4 bases, with 6 bases of the junction left unmatched. Germline V lookup: CDR1 SGHKS, CDR2 YYEKEE (reference sequence). This CDR3 comprises 15 residues. The CDR3: CASSLFVTGGYEQYF. The CDR3 DNA reads as TGTGCCAGCAGCTTGTTTGTGACAGGGGGATACGAGCAGTACTTC.

The chain has TRBV11-2 and TRBJ2-3, with TRBD2 matching over 7 bases. The germline V gene encodes CDR1 SGHAT and CDR2 FQNNGV. The CDR3 length is 18 residues. J lost 5 bases, V lost 4 bases, and 18 bases had no gene match. This CDR3 reads CASSSIRASGRYLDTQYF. CDR3 DNA sequence: TGTGCCAGCAGCTCGATCAGGGCTAGCGGCCGTTATCTAGATACGCAGTATTTT.